Listed here is a single TCR beta chain. This specimen comes from a study of T cell responses to AZD1222 COVID-19 vaccine. The repertoire was sequenced with immunoSEQ multiplex PCR; TCRdb's copy has only in-frame clones and lacks some. The data show 110,000 or so clones, about 91% seen once. Sequenced material: peripheral blood, taken on day 0 of AZD1222 vaccination. The sequence derives from an adult in good health.

The CDR3 here is CASSQNRGWFTQRGDNYNEQFF. Written as DNA, the CDR3 is TGCGCCAGCAGCCAAAATCGGGGCTGGTTTACCCAGCGGGGGGATAACTACAATGAGCAGTTCTTC. The rearrangement uses TRBV4-3 and TRBJ2-1; the match to TRBD2 covers 9 bases. The V and J ends lost 2 bases and 3 bases, in that order; junction bases with no gene match: 23. Germline V gene lookup returns CDR1 LGHNA and CDR2 YSLEER. The CDR3 length is 22 residues.